Below are 5 T cell receptor beta chains sequenced from a single sample in a study of T cell changes during pregnancy in multiple sclerosis. Sequencing was performed with immunoSEQ multiplex PCR; in TCRdb, only in-frame clones are kept and a portion is missing. The table includes 15,000 to 20,000 clones, 95% to 97% detected once. This sample comprised peripheral blood, obtained in the third trimester of pregnancy. The origin of the receptors is a female donor with multiple sclerosis, enrolled in a pregnancy study.

This clone has just one count. V is TRBV30 and J is TRBJ1-1; D unclear. V was trimmed by 4 bases and J by 0 bases, leaving 9 bases between them. Germline V gene data show CDR1 as GTSNPN and CDR2 as SVGIG (reference sequence). The length of the CDR3 is 13 residues. CDR3 DNA sequence: TGTGCCTGGAAGAGACAAGTGAACACTGAAGCTTTCTTT. Protein: CAWKRQVNTEAFF.

This chain links TRBV5-5 with TRBJ1-1, with 9 positions matching TRBD1. Germline V lookup: CDR1 SGHKS, CDR2 YYEKEE (reference sequence). Losses at the gene ends were 4 bases for V and 4 bases for J; bases not matched to a gene: 2. This CDR3 comprises 13 residues. CDR3 amino acids: CASSTDRGTEAFF. CDR3 DNA sequence: TGTGCCAGCAGCACGGACAGGGGCACTGAAGCTTTCTTT.

The chain employs TRBV9 and TRBJ2-5; 7 bases match TRBD1. The CDR3 is made up of 16 amino acids. The junction had 8 bases not matched to a gene; V was cut back by 2 bases and J by 1 base. The germline V gene encodes CDR1 SGDLS and CDR2 YYNGEE. CDR3: CASSVRGDRAQETQYF. The CDR3 nucleotides read TGTGCCAGCAGCGTGAGGGGAGACAGGGCCCAAGAGACCCAGTACTTC. The full variable domain, with the rest looked up from reference TRBV9 and TRBJ2-5, is DSGVTQTPKHLITATGQRVTLRCSPRSGDLSVYWYQQSLDQGLQFLIQYYNGEERAKGNILERFSAQQFPDLHSELNLSSLELGDSALYFCASSVRGDRAQETQYFGPGTRLLVL.

V gene TRBV4-3 combines with J gene TRBJ2-7; tentative D call: TRBD1 (5 bases). CDR3 length: 16 amino acids. The germline CDR1 and CDR2 sequences are LGHNA and YSLEER. V was trimmed by 2 bases and J by 2 bases, leaving 16 bases between them. The CDR3: CASSQKGQGKAYEQYF. The CDR3 coding sequence is TGCGCCAGCAGCCAAAAGGGTCAGGGAAAAGCCTACGAGCAGTACTTC.

The chain is built from TRBV15 and TRBJ2-7, with D possibly being TRBD2 (6 bases). Germline V gene data show CDR1 as LNHNV and CDR2 as YYDKDF (reference sequence). The length of the CDR3 is 13 residues. The ends were cut back, 0 bases at V and 4 bases at J, with 7 bases in the middle. CDR3 in DNA: TGTGCCACCAGCAGAGAAGGAGGGTACGAGCAGTACTTC. This translates into CATSREGGYEQYF.